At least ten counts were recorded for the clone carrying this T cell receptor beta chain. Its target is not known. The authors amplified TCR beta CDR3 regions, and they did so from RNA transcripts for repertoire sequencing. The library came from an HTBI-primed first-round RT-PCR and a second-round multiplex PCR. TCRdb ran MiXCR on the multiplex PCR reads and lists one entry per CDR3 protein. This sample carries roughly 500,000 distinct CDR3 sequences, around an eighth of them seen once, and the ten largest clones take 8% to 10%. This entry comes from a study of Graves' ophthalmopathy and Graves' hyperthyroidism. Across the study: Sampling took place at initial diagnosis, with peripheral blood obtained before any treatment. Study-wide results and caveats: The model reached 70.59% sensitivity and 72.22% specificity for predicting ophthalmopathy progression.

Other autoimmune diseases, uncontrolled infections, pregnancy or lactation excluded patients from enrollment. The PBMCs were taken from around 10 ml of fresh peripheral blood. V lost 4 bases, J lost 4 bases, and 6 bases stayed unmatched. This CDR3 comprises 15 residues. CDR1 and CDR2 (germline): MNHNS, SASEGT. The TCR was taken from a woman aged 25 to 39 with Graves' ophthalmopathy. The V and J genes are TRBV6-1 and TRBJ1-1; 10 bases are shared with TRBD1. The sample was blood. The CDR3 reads CASSGVRTGGTEAFF. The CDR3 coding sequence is TGTGCCAGCAGTGGGGTCAGGACAGGGGGCACTGAAGCTTTCTTT.